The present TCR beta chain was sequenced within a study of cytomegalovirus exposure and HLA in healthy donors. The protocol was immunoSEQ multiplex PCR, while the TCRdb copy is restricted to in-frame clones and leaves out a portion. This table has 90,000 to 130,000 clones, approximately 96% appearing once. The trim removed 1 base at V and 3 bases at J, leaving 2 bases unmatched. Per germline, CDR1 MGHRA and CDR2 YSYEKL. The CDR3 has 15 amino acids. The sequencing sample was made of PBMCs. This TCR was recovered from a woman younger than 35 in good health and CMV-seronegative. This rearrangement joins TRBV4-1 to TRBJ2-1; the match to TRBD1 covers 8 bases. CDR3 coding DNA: TGCGCCAGCAGCCAAGGGACAGGGTACTACAATGAGCAGTTCTTC. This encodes CASSQGTGYYNEQFF.